This record concerns one T cell receptor beta chain sequence. Its cognate antigen is unknown. The data were obtained in a study of T cells in Graves' hyperthyroidism and ophthalmopathy. Study information: Specimen type is peripheral blood, collected at initial diagnosis prior to any treatment. Findings of the study overall: Blood samples included most of the expanded thyroid clonotypes exceeding 0.001.

Using RNA transcripts as the source, TCR beta CDR3 regions were amplified. The study used the HTBI primer set for a first-round RT-PCR of the TCR CDR3. MiXCR was run by TCRdb on the multiplex PCR reads, yielding one entry per CDR3 protein. The profile shows under 650,000 distinct CDR3 sequences, around 15% of them singletons. The source of this sequence is a woman aged 25 to 45 with Graves' hyperthyroidism. Sequencing was carried out using blood.

CDR3 region: CASSRAGEYEQYF. CDR3 nucleotides: TGTGCCAGCAGCCGGGCAGGGGAGTACGAGCAGTACTTC. The chain joins TRBV28 to TRBJ2-7; D perhaps matches TRBD1 (6 bases). There are 13 residues in the CDR3. Trimming took off 6 bases at V and 4 bases at J, with 13 bases between the two ends. Per germline, CDR1 MDHEN and CDR2 SYDVKM.